The clone carrying this T cell receptor beta chain was seen a handful of times. Antigen: not known. The data belong to a study of CD8+ T cells in alopecia areata. About the study: Tofacitinib treatment spanned 6 to 18 months, with 6 months off drug afterward.

Treatment meaning: oral pan-JAK inhibitor, 5-10 mg twice daily. Following RNA extraction, reverse transcription yielded cDNA that acted as the sequencing template. Here immunoSEQ multiplex PCR was the method, and the copy in TCRdb shows in-frame clones only, minus some. The table includes some 200,000 clones, about 62% detected once. The CDR3 is made up of 12 amino acids. CDR1 is SNHLY, CDR2 FYNNEI, per germline. The V gene lost 5 bases and the J gene lost 2 bases, with 6 bases spanning the gap. The study, taken as a whole, reports: Any link of baseline CD8+ expansion to response, resting on one nonresponder, remains uncertain. Scalp clonality, along with expanded CD8+ clones among the top 100, was significantly decreased by tofacitinib. There were many expanded lesional clones persisting in scalp and blood during tofacitinib.

The receptor's source is a human donor with alopecia areata. The material sequenced was CD4+ T cells sorted from blood, taken at week 24, from a patient treated with tofacitinib. V is TRBV2 and J is TRBJ1-2, with no clear D. CDR3 in DNA: TGTGCCAGCAGTATATACAACTATGGCTACACCTTC. Protein sequence: CASSIYNYGYTF.